This T cell receptor beta chain is from a study of lung T cells in sarcoidosis with Löfgren's syndrome. The V end was cut by 3 bases, the J end by 0 bases, with 6 bases between. This CDR3 is built from 14 residues. Germline V gene lookup returns CDR1 MDHEN and CDR2 SYDVKM. This clonotype is medium-sized. Its specificity is not known. Study results and caveats: Recognition of an unidentified sarcoidosis antigen was only suggested.

TCRdb reanalysed the reads using MiXCR and keeps one entry per CDR3 protein. Of around 1,900 distinct CDR3 sequences listed, approximately 29% are singletons. This TCR came from a human donor with sarcoidosis (Löfgren's syndrome or another form), or a control subject (not recorded which). The J gene is TRBJ1-3, the V gene TRBV28; perhaps TRBD1 as D (6 bases). The sequencing sample was made of CD4+ T cells from bronchoalveolar lavage. DNA for the CDR3: TGTGCCAGCAGTTTGGACAGCTCTGGAAACACCATATATTTT. It encodes CASSLDSSGNTIYF.